What follows are 13 T cell receptor beta chains derived from one specimen sequenced in a study of blood T cells in healthy people across ages. A second PCR of 7 to 11 cycles used a sample-barcoded 5' primer and a J-beta primer mix. TCRdb re-derived calls from the 5' RACE reads in MiXCR, one entry per CDR3 protein. The table lists 650,000 to 800,000 distinct CDR3 sequences, under 45% of them singletons, with roughly 19% in the top ten. Specimen: blood. Every receptor here comes from a man in his fifties or sixties in good health.

The chain links TRBV7-2 to TRBJ2-7; 7 bases align to TRBD2. Trimming at V came to 5 bases and at J to 0 bases, leaving 10 bases not matched to a gene. This CDR3 is built from 16 residues. Germline CDR1 reads SGHTA; CDR2 reads FQGNSA. The CDR3 protein is CASSQATGTTSYEQYF. CDR3 DNA sequence: TGTGCCAGCAGCCAAGCTACCGGGACTACCTCCTACGAGCAGTACTTC.

J is TRBJ2-1 and V is TRBV4-1; a weak D match, TRBD1 (6 bases). The closer fit of TRBJ2-7 to the DNA end suggests the J call may be wrong. This CDR3 has 14 amino acids. Germline V gene lookup returns CDR1 MGHRA and CDR2 YSYEKL. The CDR3 sequence: CASSQTGSRDEQYF. The CDR3 DNA reads TGCGCCAGCAGCCAAACAGGGTCTAGGGATGAGCAGTACTTC.

The CDR3 loop is CSARVTGANVLTF. The CDR3 DNA sequence: TGCAGCGCGAGGGTGACTGGGGCCAACGTCCTGACTTTC. The chain recombines TRBV29-1 with TRBJ2-6; D might be TRBD2 (5 bases). The V end lost 7 bases, the J end lost 2 bases, and 9 bases lay between the germline ends. CDR3 length: 13 residues. Germline CDR1 is SQVTM and CDR2 is ANQGSEA.

This clonotype was found a few times. The chain uses TRBV30 and TRBJ1-2, with D possibly TRBD1 on 5 matching bases. Germline V gene data show CDR1 as GTSNPN and CDR2 as SVGIG (reference sequence). The ends were cut back, 1 base at V and 6 bases at J, with 9 bases in the middle. This CDR3 region has 12 residues. For the CDR3, the DNA is TGTGCCTGGAGTGAGGTCAGGGATGGCTACACCTTC. Translation: CAWSEVRDGYTF.

The chain combines TRBV5-1 with TRBJ2-1; the match to TRBD1 covers 7 bases. The DNA end favors TRBJ2-7, so the J call may be wrong. Germline V gene sequence: CDR1 SGHRS, CDR2 YFSETQ. This CDR3 is 15 amino acids long. The CDR3 protein is CASRAPGTEYNEQYF. The CDR3 DNA reads TGCGCCAGCAGAGCCCCCGGGACAGAATACAATGAGCAGTACTTC.

This clonotype turned up a few times. This chain uses TRBV9 with TRBJ1-1, with D possibly being TRBD1 (6 bases). The CDR3 runs 14 residues. The germline V and J ends were trimmed by 4 bases and 4 bases, with 14 bases remaining between them. The V gene's germline CDR1 is SGDLS and CDR2 YYNGEE. The CDR3 DNA reads TGTGCCAGCAGCACCTCCGAGGGGGGCACTGAAGCTTTCTTT. It translates to CASSTSEGGTEAFF.

This clonotype was seen a handful of times. In DNA, the CDR3 is TGTGCCAGCAGCCCGACCCAGACGGATACGCAGTATTTT. This gives the protein CASSPTQTDTQYF. The chain recombines TRBV27 with TRBJ2-3; no definite D call. The V and J ends lost 6 bases and 6 bases respectively, with 13 bases between them. The CDR3 consists of 13 residues. Per germline, CDR1 MNHEY and CDR2 SMNVEV (reference sequence).

This rearrangement joins TRBV3-1 to TRBJ2-5; 9 nucleotides agree with TRBD2. V shed 4 bases and J 4 bases; nucleotides not matched to a gene: 4. The CDR3 has 14 amino acids. Germline lookup yields CDR1 LGHDT and CDR2 YNNKEL (reference sequence). CDR3 nucleotide sequence: TGTGCCAGCAGCCGCAGCGGGGGGCCAGAGACCCAGTACTTC. Translation: CASSRSGGPETQYF.

The V and J genes are TRBV12-3 or TRBV12-4 and TRBJ2-3; TRBD2 matches 10 bases. This CDR3 has 16 residues. V shed 6 bases and J 3 bases; nucleotides not matched to a gene: 9. The CDR3: CASSLSGGSGTDTQYF. In nucleotides, the CDR3 is TGTGCCAGCAGCCTTAGCGGGGGGTCTGGTACAGATACGCAGTATTTT.

The sample holds one count of this clonotype. The chain carries TRBV11-2 and TRBJ2-1; TRBD2 agrees at 7 bases. The CDR3 covers 15 residues. Trimming removed 5 bases from V and 9 bases from J; junction bases left unmatched: 13. Germline CDR1 is SGHAT and CDR2 is FQNNGV. Here the CDR3 reads CASSPPTGTNGEQFF. DNA of the CDR3: TGTGCCAGCAGCCCACCCACCGGGACTAACGGTGAGCAGTTCTTC.

This clonotype was counted many times. This chain links TRBV27 with TRBJ1-5; TRBD1 matches 8 bases. With 6 bases clipped from V and 1 base from J, the junction kept 2 bases outside the gene matches. Per the germline V gene, CDR1 is MNHEY and CDR2 is SMNVEV (reference sequence). This CDR3 is built from 14 residues. The CDR3 coding sequence is TGTGCCAGCAGCCGACAGGGGAGCAATCAGCCCCAGCATTTT. Its translation is CASSRQGSNQPQHF.

This clonotype was observed a few times. The genes are TRBV12-3 or TRBV12-4 and TRBJ2-7; D tentatively fits TRBD1 or TRBD2 (5 bases each). Trimming cost V 0 bases and J 6 bases, with 9 bases left between them. CDR3 size: 13 residues. CDR3 nucleotide sequence: TGTGCCAGCAGTTTAGCGGGGGTTTTCGAGCAGTACTTC. Translated, it gives CASSLAGVFEQYF.

The chain is built from TRBV10-3 and TRBJ1-5; D is unresolved. The V end lost 4 bases, the J end lost 5 bases, and 6 bases lay between the germline ends. CDR1 and CDR2 from the germline V gene are ENHRY and SYGVKD. The CDR3 is 12 amino acids. The CDR3 is CAISGTDQPQHF. CDR3 nucleotides: TGTGCCATCAGTGGCACGGATCAGCCCCAGCATTTT.